The clone carrying this TCR beta chain was seen only a few times. Antigen: not known. Using immunoSEQ multiplex PCR, the repertoire was profiled, and TCRdb retains in-frame clones only, with some absent. The repertoire holds about 200,000 clones, with about 94% as singletons. These data originate in a study of T cell responses to AZD1222 COVID-19 vaccine. Study-level findings and limits: Among AZD1222 vaccinees, only 5 to 7 were seropositive at baseline. The study found Spike-specific TCR breadth and depth rose after two AZD1222 doses. Donors were mostly white British, more females; clonal diversity possibly underestimated. Vaccine-associated CD4 TCRs ranged over spike, dominating at 160-218 and 743-854.

The clonotype was recovered from an adult who received the AZD1222 COVID-19 vaccine. The sample in question was peripheral blood, obtained 28 days after the second AZD1222 dose.

CDR3 DNA: TGTGCCAGCAGTGAACCGGGACGGACTTTCACCTTC. It yields the protein CASSEPGRTFTF. The genes are TRBV6-1 and TRBJ1-2; a possible D gene is TRBD1 (5 bases). The CDR3 runs 12 residues. CDR1 MNHNS and CDR2 SASEGT come from the germline V gene. The V and J ends lost 2 bases and 13 bases respectively, with 14 bases between them.